The 30 T cell receptor beta chains listed next were all sequenced from one sample in a study of blood T cell repertoires in COVID-19. Profiling relied on immunoSEQ multiplex PCR, and the TCRdb table lists in-frame clones only, not all of them. The sample shows roughly 400,000 clones, approximately 91% of them seen only once. The sample comprised PBMCs or T cells enriched from blood (not recorded which). The source of these receptors is a woman in her late teens or twenties who had been exposed to COVID-19.

The chain has TRBV6-5 and TRBJ2-3; 8 bases match TRBD2. Looked up from germline, CDR1 is MNHEY and CDR2 is SVGAGI. The CDR3 runs 16 residues. J was trimmed by 2 bases and V by 0 bases; bases with no gene match: 4. As DNA, the CDR3 is TGTGCCAGCAGTTACTCCCAGCGGGAGCCCACAGATACGCAGTATTTT. Translated, it gives CASSYSQREPTDTQYF.

The chain has TRBV24-1 and TRBJ1-5; D uncertain. V was shortened by 3 bases and J by 6 bases, with 5 bases between the two germline ends. CDR3 length: 12 amino acids. The germline CDR1 and CDR2 sequences are KGHDR and SFDVKD. DNA for the CDR3: TGTGCCACCAGTGATGGCCCTCAGCCCCAGCATTTT. It encodes CATSDGPQPQHF.

The chain couples TRBV10-3 to TRBJ2-1; D remains ambiguous. The CDR3 has 11 amino acids. The V gene's germline CDR1 is ENHRY and CDR2 SYGVKD. CDR3 nucleotide sequence: TGTGCAGTCGGGTGGAGCAATGAGCAGTTCTTC. This gives the protein CAVGWSNEQFF.

The table lists this clone with a few counts. The chain couples TRBV28 to TRBJ1-2; 7 bases match TRBD1. Per germline, CDR1 MDHEN and CDR2 SYDVKM. Trimming removed 3 bases from V and 8 bases from J; junction bases left unmatched: 9. This CDR3 comprises 14 residues. The CDR3: CASSFFTGVKGYTF. CDR3 coding DNA: TGTGCCAGCAGTTTTTTTACAGGGGTAAAGGGCTACACCTTC.

This chain joins TRBV18 and TRBJ1-2; D unclear. CDR1 KGHSH and CDR2 LQKENI come from the germline V gene. The germline V and J ends were trimmed by 6 bases and 5 bases, with 16 bases remaining between them. The CDR3 totals 14 residues. For the CDR3, the DNA is TGTGCCAGCTCCCTACCGTCGGAGCAATATGGCTACACCTTC. It specifies CASSLPSEQYGYTF.

The V call is TRBV3-1 (or the pseudogene TRBV3-2), the J call TRBJ2-3, with D possibly matching TRBD1 (6 bases). Germline V CDR1 and CDR2: LGHDT, YNNKEL (reference sequence). V was pared by 3 bases and J by 2 bases, with 6 bases between. This CDR3 is 13 amino acids long. CDR3 loop: CASSQGHTDTQYF. The CDR3, as DNA: TGTGCCAGCAGCCAGGGACACACAGATACGCAGTATTTT.

The V and J genes are TRBV27 and TRBJ2-2; TRBD2 matches 8 bases. The germline CDR1 and CDR2 sequences are MNHEY and SMNVEV (reference sequence). CDR3 size: 17 residues. Germline trimming cut 1 base from V and 1 base from J; bases unmatched to any gene: 5. The CDR3 bases are TGTGCCAGCAGTTTATGGGCGGGGGGCTTGAACACCGGGGAGCTGTTTTTT. Its protein is CASSLWAGGLNTGELFF.

A remark on this clone: Within the sample, other DNA sequences also encode this same CDR3. The rearrangement joins TRBV20-1 to TRBJ2-7; 11 nucleotides align to TRBD1. Germline V gene data show CDR1 as DFQATT and CDR2 as SNEGSKA (reference sequence). This CDR3 has 13 residues. The V gene end was trimmed by 3 bases and the J gene end by 7 bases; junction bases not matched to a gene: 5. The CDR3 protein is CSASGQGAREQYF. For the CDR3, the DNA is TGCAGTGCTAGTGGACAGGGGGCGAGAGAGCAGTACTTC.

The CDR3 sequence is CSAKGGEKLFF. The CDR3 DNA reads as TGCAGTGCTAAGGGAGGGGAAAAACTGTTTTTT. V usage is TRBV20-1 and J usage is TRBJ1-4; unclear D gene. The germline V gene has CDR1 DFQATT and CDR2 SNEGSKA (reference sequence). Trimming stripped 4 bases from V and 8 bases from J, with 8 bases between. CDR3 length: 11 residues.

This clone occurred once. A read error may produce the germline difference seen at one junction end. This chain connects TRBV4-1 to TRBJ2-7; D is uncertain. The length of the CDR3 is 13 residues. Germline lookup yields CDR1 MGHRA and CDR2 YSYEKL. CDR3 loop: CASSQDRGSQSSF. DNA of the CDR3: TGCGCCAGCAGCCAAGATCGAGGTTCCCAATCTTCCTTC.

This clone was detected once. The gene calls are TRBV6-6 and TRBJ2-1; 11 bases line up with TRBD2. The CDR3 extends over 15 amino acids. After removal of 7 bases from V and 7 bases from J, the junction contained 9 bases not matched to a gene. Per the germline V gene, CDR1 is MNHNY and CDR2 is SVGAGI (reference sequence). CDR3 coding DNA: TGTGCCAGCAACCTAGGGCTAGCGGGAGGAAATGAGCAGTTCTTC. Amino acids: CASNLGLAGGNEQFF.

The chain carries TRBV7-2 and TRBJ2-5, with D unclear. Trimming left V 4 bases short and J 4 bases short, with 10 bases between. CDR3 length: 13 residues. Germline loops: CDR1 SGHTA, CDR2 FQGNSA. As DNA, the CDR3 is TGTGCCAGCAGCTCGCTGCCGCGAGAGACCCAGTACTTC. Protein sequence: CASSSLPRETQYF. Full variable domain (outside the CDR3, taken from reference TRBV7-2 and TRBJ2-5): GAGVSQSPSNKVTEKGKDVELRCDPISGHTALYWYRQSLGQGLEFLIYFQGNSAPDKSGLPSDRFSAERTGGSVSTLTIQRTQQEDSAVYLCASSSLPRETQYFGPGTRLLVL.

The V gene is TRBV5-1, the J gene TRBJ1-5; D gene uncertain. In germline, CDR1 is SGHRS, CDR2 YFSETQ. V lost 5 bases, J lost 2 bases, and 14 bases lay in between. The CDR3 consists of 15 residues. In DNA, the CDR3 is TGCGCCAGCAGTAGAGATACCGGGGGCAATCAGCCCCAGCATTTT. This gives the protein CASSRDTGGNQPQHF.

The chain couples TRBV27 to TRBJ2-5; TRBD1 matches at 8 bases. The CDR3 runs 14 residues. Germline values: CDR1 MNHEY, CDR2 SMNVEV (reference sequence). V shed 4 bases and J 5 bases; nucleotides not matched to a gene: 6. The CDR3 loop is CASSWTGRRETQYF. CDR3 bases: TGTGCCAGCAGTTGGACAGGGCGGCGGGAGACCCAGTACTTC.

V usage is TRBV19 and J usage is TRBJ1-5, with a weak D call TRBD1 (6 bases). This CDR3 has 18 residues. Germline CDR1 LNHDA, CDR2 SQIVND (reference sequence). The V and J ends lost 4 bases and 0 bases respectively, with 19 bases between them. CDR3 bases: TGTGCCAGTAGTAAAGATATGACAGGAGACTATAGCAATCAGCCCCAGCATTTT. The encoded protein is CASSKDMTGDYSNQPQHF.

The chain carries TRBV28 and TRBJ2-3; possibly TRBD2 for D (6 bases). This CDR3 is 12 amino acids long. Per the germline V gene, CDR1 is MDHEN and CDR2 is SYDVKM. V lost 6 bases and J lost 7, with 11 bases in between. The CDR3 DNA sequence: TGTGCCAGCAGCTCCGGGGGTAATACGCAGTATTTT. Its protein is CASSSGGNTQYF. Supplemented by reference TRBV28 and TRBJ2-3, the full variable domain reads DVKVTQSSRYLVKRTGEKVFLECVQDMDHENMFWYRQDPGLGLRLIYFSYDVKMKEKGDIPEGYSVSREKKERFSLILESASTNQTSMYLCASSSGGNTQYFGPGTRLTVL.

The chain combines TRBV2 with TRBJ2-3, with 14 bases that match TRBD2. The CDR3 spans 16 residues. The germline CDR1 and CDR2 sequences are SNHLY and FYNNEI. V gave up 7 bases and J gave up 2 bases; unmatched junction bases: 5. The CDR3 protein is CASMGLAGVNTDTQYF. For the CDR3, the DNA is TGTGCCAGCATGGGACTAGCGGGGGTAAACACAGATACGCAGTATTTT.

The rearrangement links TRBV18 to TRBJ2-7; possible D gene TRBD2, 6 bases. The V gene lost 4 bases and the J gene lost 1 base, with 8 bases spanning the gap. The CDR3 totals 13 residues. Germline V gene sequence: CDR1 KGHSH, CDR2 LQKENI. DNA for the CDR3: TGTGCCAGCTCACTCGGGAGTTCCTACGAGCAGTACTTC. Amino acid sequence: CASSLGSSYEQYF.

This sequence joins TRBV5-4 and TRBJ1-1; 10 bases are a match to TRBD1. In germline, CDR1 is SGHNT, CDR2 YYREEE (reference sequence). The trim removed 4 bases at V and 6 bases at J, leaving 9 bases unmatched. This CDR3 has 15 residues. The CDR3 here is CASSRWDRGTSEAFF. Here the CDR3 DNA reads TGTGCCAGCAGCCGGTGGGACAGGGGCACTTCTGAAGCTTTCTTT.

The V call is TRBV2, the J call TRBJ2-7, with a weak D call TRBD1 (7 bases). Trimming removed 6 bases from V and 5 bases from J, with 17 bases in between. Germline CDR1 SNHLY, CDR2 FYNNEI. This CDR3 is 14 amino acids long. Here the CDR3 DNA reads TGTGCCAGCAGGTCCGGAGGGGGCTTGGACGAGCAGTACTTC. Protein product: CASRSGGGLDEQYF.

The table lists this clone with a few counts. The chain has TRBV15 and TRBJ1-5, with 8 bases identical to TRBD1. Germline V gene lookup returns CDR1 LNHNV and CDR2 YYDKDF (reference sequence). V trimming: 3 bases; J trimming: 2 bases; junction bases outside the gene matches: 9. The CDR3 totals 17 residues. CDR3 residues: CATSSRDRSVGNQPQHF. As DNA, the CDR3 is TGTGCCACCAGCAGTAGGGACAGGTCGGTGGGCAATCAGCCCCAGCATTTT.

The V call is TRBV6-2 or TRBV6-3, the J call TRBJ2-7; D ambiguous. The CDR3 contains 14 residues. CDR1 MNHEY and CDR2 SVGEGT come from the germline V gene. The V and J ends lost 2 bases and 0 bases respectively, with 8 bases between them. The CDR3 loop is CASSYRFGSYEQYF. The DNA of the CDR3 is TGTGCCAGCAGTTACCGGTTCGGCTCCTACGAGCAGTACTTC.

The CDR3 sequence: CASSSRSTLTPPGETQYF. The CDR3, as DNA: TGTGCCAGCAGCTCCCGATCTACTCTAACCCCTCCGGGAGAGACCCAGTACTTC. V and J are TRBV9 and TRBJ2-5; unclear D gene. V was pared by 4 bases and J by 4 bases, with 26 bases between. Germline CDR1 SGDLS, CDR2 YYNGEE. The CDR3 totals 18 residues.

The V call is TRBV9, the J call TRBJ1-1, with D possibly matching TRBD1 (6 bases). Trimming removed 3 bases from V and 8 bases from J, with 14 bases in between. The CDR3 has 13 amino acids. From germline, CDR1 is SGDLS and CDR2 YYNGEE. The CDR3 DNA follows: TGTGCCAGCAGCGCCCGGGGTCAGGGGGAAGCTTTCTTT. Translation: CASSARGQGEAFF.

The CDR3 sequence is CASSQYLQGARGSNEQYF. The CDR3, as DNA: TGCGCCAGCAGCCAATACTTACAGGGGGCAAGAGGTTCCAACGAGCAGTACTTC. This chain connects TRBV4-1 to TRBJ2-7; 9 bases are shared with TRBD1. Trimming at V came to 2 bases and at J to 5 bases, leaving 16 bases not matched to a gene. The CDR3 is made up of 18 amino acids. Per germline, CDR1 MGHRA and CDR2 YSYEKL.

The chain is built from TRBV2 and TRBJ1-2, with no clear D. V lost 1 base and J 4 bases, leaving 13 bases between the germline ends. The CDR3 is made up of 15 amino acids. Germline V lookup: CDR1 SNHLY, CDR2 FYNNEI. The CDR3 DNA reads as TGTGCCAGCAGTGAAGAGAATTGGGCAGTCTATGGCTACACCTTC. Translated, it gives CASSEENWAVYGYTF.

CDR3 residues: CSAQEGYGYTF. The CDR3 DNA reads TGCAGCGCACAGGAGGGCTATGGCTACACCTTC. The chain is built from TRBV29-1 and TRBJ1-2; D perhaps matches TRBD1 (5 bases). The CDR3 contains 11 residues. Per germline, CDR1 SQVTM and CDR2 ANQGSEA. Trimming took 7 bases from V and 4 from J, leaving 10 bases between them.

The V gene is TRBV12-3 or TRBV12-4, the J gene TRBJ1-2; possible D gene TRBD1, 5 bases. The CDR3 has 12 amino acids. V lost 8 bases and J 8 bases, leaving 15 bases between the germline ends. CDR3 coding DNA: TGTGCCAGCCCCGGGGGTGAGTCAGGCTACACCTTC. The encoded protein is CASPGGESGYTF.

The chain links TRBV5-8 to TRBJ2-5; 7 nucleotides align to TRBD2. The CDR3 is made up of 16 amino acids. Trimming took 5 bases from V and 2 from J; bases not matched to a gene: 12. Looked up from germline, CDR1 is SGHTS and CDR2 is YDEGEE. CDR3 in DNA: TGTGCCAGCAGACGGGGAGGGCGCTTCATTCAAGAGACCCAGTACTTC. This codes for CASRRGGRFIQETQYF.

The genes are TRBV6-4 and TRBJ2-1; D might be TRBD1 (6 bases). CDR3 size: 14 residues. The V end lost 4 bases, the J end lost 5 bases, and 12 bases lay between the germline ends. Germline loops: CDR1 MRHNA, CDR2 SNTAGT. For the CDR3, the DNA is TGTGCCAGCAGTGTTCAGGGGATAAACAATGAGCAGTTCTTC. Its translation is CASSVQGINNEQFF.